The 17 T cell receptor beta chains below were found in one sample sequenced in a study of shared clonotypes between healthy human individuals (dated by TCRdb to the early 2020s). Library creation used the immunoSEQ multiplex PCR assay. In its TCRdb copy, this immuneACCESS table keeps in-frame sequences only and misses some clones. Where compared with another copy, unresolved V genes explain less than half of these, and the others have no known cause. In this sample the table shows some 2,500,000 clones, 93% of which occur a single time. The ten largest clones add up to 0.36% of the sample. The material sequenced was naive CD4+ T cells from PBMCs. In the paper's terms, the cell subset or site label means: CD45RA+ positively selected. The receptors were sampled from a man aged 18 to 29 in good health. Some clones in this sample may be carry-over from other donors' samples.

CDR3 in DNA: TGTGCCAGCAGCTTATATTACTCGGAAAGAGGGAAGAATGAGCAGTTCTTC. Protein product: CASSLYYSERGKNEQFF. The rearrangement joins TRBV7-9 to TRBJ2-1; weak D call: TRBD2 (5 bases). V lost 2 bases and J lost 7, with 21 bases in between. The CDR3 extends over 17 amino acids. The germline V gene has CDR1 SEHNR and CDR2 FQNEAQ (reference sequence).

The count of this clone is one. The chain recombines TRBV6-5 with TRBJ2-3, with 9 bases fitting TRBD2. The ends lost 2 bases at V and 8 bases at J; junction bases unmatched: 5. From germline, CDR1 is MNHEY and CDR2 SVGAGI. The CDR3 contains 14 residues. The CDR3 is CASSYTGLASTQYF. In nucleotides, the CDR3 is TGTGCCAGCAGTTACACAGGACTAGCGAGTACGCAGTATTTT.

J is TRBJ2-7 and V is TRBV7-2; tentative D call: TRBD2 (6 bases). V dropped 4 bases and J dropped 3 bases, with 16 bases sitting between them. This CDR3 is built from 15 residues. Germline loops: CDR1 SGHTA, CDR2 FQGNSA. DNA for the CDR3: TGTGCCAGCAGCTCCCGTCAGGCGGGGTTCTACGAGCAGTACTTC. It translates to CASSSRQAGFYEQYF.

The chain joins TRBV2 to TRBJ1-5; D is unclear. The CDR3 consists of 11 residues. Looked up from germline, CDR1 is SNHLY and CDR2 is FYNNEI. Between the trimmed V and J ends, which lost 6 bases and 7 bases, there was a span of 7 bases. The CDR3 bases are TGTGCCAGCAGGTATGGCCAGCCCCAGCATTTT. Translated, it gives CASRYGQPQHF.

The V and J genes are TRBV29-1 and TRBJ1-5; D gene uncertain. CDR1 and CDR2 (germline): SQVTM, ANQGSEA. The CDR3 contains 13 residues. The germline V and J ends were trimmed by 4 bases and 0 bases, with 7 bases remaining between them. The CDR3 loop reads CSVAYGSNQPQHF. For the CDR3, the DNA is TGCAGCGTTGCGTACGGTAGCAATCAGCCCCAGCATTTT.

About this clone itself: In the same sample, other DNA sequences code for this CDR3. The chain couples TRBV5-1 to TRBJ2-2; D is unresolved. Trimming cost V 2 bases and J 2 bases, with 7 bases left between them. Germline CDR1 is SGHRS and CDR2 is YFSETQ. CDR3 length: 14 amino acids. CDR3 nucleotides: TGCGCCAGCAGCTTCCGGCCAAACACCGGGGAGCTGTTTTTT. Translation: CASSFRPNTGELFF.

On this clone itself: An end of the junction does not agree with germline; a read error may underlie this. The rearrangement uses TRBV30 and TRBJ1-4; D gene uncertain. The CDR3 loop spans 14 amino acids. Germline CDR1 reads GTSNPN; CDR2 reads SVGIG (reference sequence). Written as DNA, the CDR3 is TGTGCCTGGAGTTCCCTCTCCGGGGATGAAGAACTGTTTTTT. Amino acids: CAWSSLSGDEELFF.

The chain recombines TRBV28 with TRBJ2-3; D ambiguous. With 5 bases removed from V and 5 bases from J, the gap between germline ends came to 8 bases. The CDR3 spans 12 residues. In germline, CDR1 is MDHEN, CDR2 SYDVKM. CDR3 residues: CASSPYIDTQYF. As DNA, the CDR3 is TGTGCCAGCAGTCCATACATAGATACGCAGTATTTT. The variable domain in full, completed from reference TRBV28 and TRBJ2-3, reads DVKVTQSSRYLVKRTGEKVFLECVQDMDHENMFWYRQDPGLGLRLIYFSYDVKMKEKGDIPEGYSVSREKKERFSLILESASTNQTSMYLCASSPYIDTQYFGPGTRLTVL.

The chain joins TRBV19 to TRBJ1-5; D gene uncertain. This CDR3 contains 15 residues. Trimming left V 3 bases short and J 3 bases short, with 12 bases between. The germline CDR1 and CDR2 sequences are LNHDA and SQIVND (reference sequence). The CDR3 loop is CASSILKANNQPQHF. CDR3 nucleotide sequence: TGTGCCAGTAGTATTCTAAAGGCGAACAATCAGCCCCAGCATTTT.

The rearrangement uses TRBV4-1 and TRBJ2-6; tentatively, D is TRBD2 (5 bases). Germline assignment: CDR1 MGHRA and CDR2 YSYEKL. V lost 4 bases, J lost 2 bases, and 12 bases lay in between. The CDR3 extends over 16 amino acids. CDR3: CASSPMRAPGANVLTF. For the CDR3, the DNA is TGCGCCAGCAGCCCGATGAGGGCCCCTGGGGCCAACGTCCTGACTTTC.

The chain carries TRBV5-4 and TRBJ1-2; D is unclear. This CDR3 contains 14 residues. Germline V gene lookup returns CDR1 SGHNT and CDR2 YYREEE (reference sequence). V was cut by 6 bases and J by 6 bases, with 18 bases left in between. The CDR3 spells CASTTSLFPHGYTF. In DNA, the CDR3 is TGTGCCAGCACCACCTCGTTGTTCCCCCATGGCTACACCTTC.

This chain connects TRBV7-3 to TRBJ2-1; D gene ambiguous. The CDR3 covers 16 residues. With 2 bases removed from V and 10 bases from J, the gap between germline ends came to 21 bases. Germline values: CDR1 SGHTA, CDR2 FQGTGA. As DNA, the CDR3 is TGTGCCAGCAGCTTACACCCTTCGGACGGCTTAGGCGAGCAGTTCTTC. Translated: CASSLHPSDGLGEQFF.

This clone came up once. V is TRBV7-2 and J is TRBJ2-3; perhaps TRBD2 as D (5 bases). The CDR3 totals 19 residues. Trimming shortened V by 5 bases and J by 1 base, and 25 bases separated the two germline ends. Germline V gene sequence: CDR1 SGHTA, CDR2 FQGNSA. The CDR3 region is CASSLRPPRTYPRTDTQYF. The CDR3 bases are TGTGCCAGCAGCCTCCGGCCCCCCCGGACTTACCCTCGCACAGATACGCAGTATTTT.

This clone has a single count. The chain uses TRBV18 and TRBJ2-7, with 11 bases lining up with TRBD2. This CDR3 contains 15 residues. Per the germline V gene, CDR1 is KGHSH and CDR2 is LQKENI. The trim removed 6 bases at V and 3 bases at J, leaving 7 bases unmatched. The CDR3 sequence: CASSVAGGPYYEQYF. In DNA form, the CDR3 reads TGTGCCAGCTCGGTAGCGGGAGGGCCATACTACGAGCAGTACTTC.

This rearrangement joins TRBV7-2 to TRBJ1-1, with D hard to call. The V end lost 1 base, the J end lost 10 bases, and 13 bases lay between the germline ends. Germline loops: CDR1 SGHTA, CDR2 FQGNSA. This CDR3 comprises 13 residues. DNA for the CDR3: TGTGCCAGCAGCTTAGAGGCCCTGGGGAGAGCTTTCTTT. Translated, it gives CASSLEALGRAFF.

The J gene is TRBJ1-5, the V gene TRBV28; maybe TRBD1 (6 bases). The CDR3 totals 16 residues. With 5 bases removed from V and 2 bases from J, the gap between germline ends came to 16 bases. Looked up from germline, CDR1 is MDHEN and CDR2 is SYDVKM. The CDR3 loop is CASSPLQGAGNQPQHF. The CDR3 DNA is TGTGCCAGCAGTCCCCTACAGGGCGCCGGCAATCAGCCCCAGCATTTT.

The genes are TRBV28 and TRBJ2-3; the match to TRBD1 covers 10 bases. CDR3 length equals 15 residues. V dropped 7 bases and J dropped 3; count of bases not matched to a gene: 7. The V gene's germline CDR1 is MDHEN and CDR2 SYDVKM. CDR3 region: CASIPGQGSTDTQYF. The CDR3 nucleotides are TGTGCCAGCATTCCGGGACAGGGGTCGACAGATACGCAGTATTTT.